This TCR beta chain was retrieved from a study of sequential checkpoint blockade in melanoma. Described treatment: randomized to nivolumab then ipilimumab (arm A) or the reverse (arm B). From thawed PBMCs, live CD3+CD8+ cells negative for CD19 and CD56 were sorted. In germline, CDR1 is SEHNR, CDR2 FQNEAQ (reference sequence). CDR3 length equals 15 residues. Trimming cost V 5 bases and J 4 bases, with 17 bases left between them. Some clones are missing from TCRdb's copy, which holds only in-frame ones; the method was immunoSEQ multiplex PCR. In the table there are fewer than 15,000 clones, roughly four fifths of which are singletons.

The sequences come from CD8+ T cells sorted from blood (inferred from file names), collected from a patient given nivolumab and ipilimumab in sequence. The receptor was derived from a human donor with melanoma. The J gene is TRBJ2-5, the V gene TRBV7-9; D may be TRBD1 (6 bases). The CDR3 sequence is CASSPKGVSIETQYF. The DNA for the CDR3 is TGTGCCAGCAGCCCGAAGGGGGTTAGTATAGAGACCCAGTACTTC.